What follows is one TCR beta chain and its context. The antigen is unknown. Data came from immunoSEQ multiplex PCR; TCRdb stores just in-frame clones and leaves some out. The table includes about 54,000 clones, about nine tenths detected once. The CDR3 is 17 residues long. V lost 1 base and J 4 bases, leaving 20 bases between the germline ends. Germline-derived CDR1 and CDR2 are SGHVS and FQNEAQ. Collection occurred without any documented infections or immune events in donors. The entry originates in a study of identifying expanded T cells in peripheral blood. General study results and limits: Clone count variance between approximately 2-week samples rose with total template count. Roughly 1.1 clones differed between technical replicates, versus around 15 and 19 over time.

This receptor was obtained from a person aged 18 to 70 in good health. The chain carries TRBV7-8 and TRBJ2-7; TRBD2 is a possible D gene (5 bases). Source material: blood. The CDR3 protein is CASSLVRPGFKEYEQYF. CDR3 nucleotide sequence: TGTGCCAGCAGCTTAGTTCGTCCGGGATTTAAGGAATACGAGCAGTACTTC.